The 25 T cell receptor beta chains presented below share a single source sample, sequenced in a study of T-cell reconstitution after alpha-beta-depleted transplantation in children. The authors prepared the TCRbeta library with unique molecular identifiers. TCRdb called the PCR reads again in MiXCR, with one record for every CDR3 protein. The table includes 330,000 or so distinct CDR3 sequences, around 10% detected once. Sample: PBMCs from the stem cell graft donor, taken from the stem cell graft. The receptors were sampled from a human donor who donated a stem cell graft to a child with acute lymphoblastic leukemia.

This clonotype was observed many times. The chain carries TRBV12-3 or TRBV12-4 and TRBJ2-2; 10 nucleotides match TRBD1. Trimming took 7 bases from V and 3 from J; bases not matched to a gene: 8. The CDR3 spans 16 residues. Here the CDR3 reads CASTLGTGAYTGELFF. As DNA, the CDR3 is TGTGCCAGCACCTTAGGGACAGGGGCGTACACCGGGGAGCTGTTTTTT.

The chain couples TRBV7-9 to TRBJ2-5; D may be TRBD2 (5 bases). The V gene's germline CDR1 is SEHNR and CDR2 FQNEAQ (reference sequence). The V and J ends lost 1 base and 4 bases respectively, with 16 bases between them. The CDR3 consists of 16 residues. As DNA, the CDR3 is TGTGCCAGCAGCTTAGATCCCGGACTCGTGGGAGAGACCCAGTACTTC. Protein product: CASSLDPGLVGETQYF.

This clonotype appeared a few times. The CDR3 coding sequence is TGTGCCACCATTTTCCGGGACAGGAGCTCCACAGATACGCAGTATTTT. Residues: CATIFRDRSSTDTQYF. The V call is TRBV24-1, the J call TRBJ2-3; 8 bases agree with TRBD1. Germline values: CDR1 KGHDR, CDR2 SFDVKD. The CDR3 sequence is 16 residues long. The ends lost 8 bases at V and 2 bases at J; junction bases unmatched: 11.

This chain links TRBV15 with TRBJ1-2; D possibly corresponds to TRBD1 (5 bases). CDR1 is LNHNV and CDR2 is YYDKDF in the germline V gene (reference sequence). Between the trimmed V and J ends, which lost 4 bases and 6 bases, there was a span of 21 bases. The CDR3 runs 16 residues. CDR3 coding DNA: TGTGCCACCAGCACCCCGCCAGGGATGAAACGCGATGGCTACACCTTC. Protein sequence: CATSTPPGMKRDGYTF.

The chain combines TRBV11-1 with TRBJ1-2; D unresolved. The CDR3 has 20 residues. Between the trimmed V and J ends, which lost 1 base and 2 bases, there was a span of 26 bases. Per the germline V gene, CDR1 is SGHAT and CDR2 is FQDESV (reference sequence). CDR3 in DNA: TGTGCCAGCAGCTTAGGACCCAGAGGAGGGAAGCTTTTGGCGAACTATGGCTACACCTTC. Its protein is CASSLGPRGGKLLANYGYTF.

This clonotype was seen a single time. Relative to the germline gene, one junction end is altered; a read error may explain this. V and J are TRBV7-3 and TRBJ2-1, with TRBD1 identical over 8 bases. Germline CDR1 and CDR2: SGHTA and FQGTGA. CDR3 size: 15 residues. The CDR3 nucleotides read TGTGCCAGCAGCTCCGCAGGGGGCACCTACAATAAGCAGTTCTTC. It codes for CASSSAGGTYNKQFF.

In this sample, this clonotype turned up many times. The chain recombines TRBV20-1 with TRBJ2-5, with a possible D match to TRBD2 (5 bases). Per germline, CDR1 DFQATT and CDR2 SNEGSKA (reference sequence). The ends were cut back, 5 bases at V and 0 bases at J, with 16 bases in the middle. This CDR3 comprises 15 residues. As DNA, the CDR3 is TGCAGTGCTTACCCTGGACCGGGGTACCAAGAGACCCAGTACTTC. Protein: CSAYPGPGYQETQYF.

The rearrangement joins TRBV5-6 to TRBJ1-2; the match to TRBD1 covers 8 bases. V lost 4 bases, J lost 7 bases, and 12 bases stayed unmatched. From germline, CDR1 is SGHDT and CDR2 YYEEEE. The CDR3 consists of 15 residues. The DNA of the CDR3 is TGTGCCAGCAGCCCCGGACAGGGCCTCGGGCCTGGCTACACCTTC. As protein: CASSPGQGLGPGYTF. Using reference TRBV5-6 and TRBJ1-2 for the parts outside the CDR3, the full variable domain is DAGVTQSPTHLIKTRGQQVTLRCSPKSGHDTVSWYQQALGQGPQFIFQYYEEEERQRGNFPDRFSGHQFPNYSSELNVNALLLGDSALYLCASSPGQGLGPGYTFGSGTRLTVV.

Only a few counts were recorded for this clonotype. The chain links TRBV18 to TRBJ1-5; D may be TRBD1 (6 bases). This CDR3 is built from 15 residues. Per the germline V gene, CDR1 is KGHSH and CDR2 is LQKENI. V was cut by 5 bases and J by 3 bases, with 14 bases left in between. CDR3 DNA sequence: TGTGCCAGCTCATCGGCAGACAGGCTCAATCAGCCCCAGCATTTT. The encoded protein is CASSSADRLNQPQHF.

This clonotype occurred a few times. The chain is built from TRBV6-1 and TRBJ2-7, with TRBD1 matching 9 bases. The length of the CDR3 is 17 residues. Trimming took 0 bases from V and 4 from J; bases not matched to a gene: 10. CDR1 is MNHNS, CDR2 SASEGT, per germline. CDR3: CASSEADQGQGFYEQYF. CDR3 bases: TGTGCCAGCAGTGAAGCTGATCAGGGACAGGGTTTTTACGAGCAGTACTTC.

This clonotype has at least ten counts. The chain carries TRBV5-1 and TRBJ2-7; no definite D call. CDR1 is SGHRS, CDR2 YFSETQ, per germline. CDR3 size: 12 residues. Trimming took off 0 bases at V and 5 bases at J, with 6 bases between the two ends. The CDR3 loop reads CASSLAENEQYF. Here the CDR3 DNA reads TGCGCCAGCAGCTTGGCAGAAAACGAGCAGTACTTC.

In this sample, this clonotype turned up many times. This chain uses TRBV30 with TRBJ1-1, with 7 positions matching TRBD1. The CDR3 runs to 13 residues. Germline CDR1 is GTSNPN and CDR2 is SVGIG (reference sequence). J lost 1 base, V lost 6 bases, and 5 bases had no gene match. CDR3 sequence reads: CACYWTGNTEAFF. In DNA form, the CDR3 reads TGTGCCTGCTATTGGACAGGGAACACTGAAGCTTTCTTT.

A few counts support this clonotype. The chain joins TRBV12-3 or TRBV12-4 to TRBJ1-2; tentatively, D is TRBD1 (6 bases). V lost 2 bases and J lost 4, with 11 bases in between. There are 14 residues in the CDR3. CDR3 protein: CASSLRRGTYGYTF. In DNA form, the CDR3 reads TGTGCCAGCAGTTTACGAAGGGGGACCTATGGCTACACCTTC.

The V and J genes are TRBV29-1 and TRBJ1-2; TRBD1 aligns across 10 bases. Trimming removed 7 bases from V and 2 bases from J; junction bases left unmatched: 4. Per the germline V gene, CDR1 is SQVTM and CDR2 is ANQGSEA. This CDR3 is 13 amino acids long. The CDR3 reads CSARDRGNYGYTF. CDR3 in DNA: TGCAGCGCTAGGGACAGGGGAAACTATGGCTACACCTTC.

This clonotype was observed a few times. The gene calls are TRBV5-1 and TRBJ2-2; TRBD2 matches 7 bases. The CDR3 extends over 15 amino acids. CDR1 is SGHRS and CDR2 is YFSETQ in the germline V gene. With V trimmed by 0 bases and J by 6 bases, 5 bases remained unmatched. CDR3 nucleotide sequence: TGCGCCAGCAGCTTGGATAGCGGGTCATCCGGGGAGCTGTTTTTT. Translating it yields CASSLDSGSSGELFF.

CDR3: CASSLGQVPRYEQYF. The CDR3 nucleotides read TGCGCCAGCAGCTTGGGGCAGGTCCCACGCTACGAGCAGTACTTC. The chain links TRBV5-1 to TRBJ2-7; no definite D call. This CDR3 comprises 15 residues. V was shortened by 0 bases and J by 3 bases, with 13 bases between the two germline ends. Germline V gives CDR1 SGHRS, CDR2 YFSETQ. The full variable domain, completed using reference TRBV5-1 and TRBJ2-7, is KAGVTQTPRYLIKTRGQQVTLSCSPISGHRSVSWYQQTPGQGLQFLFEYFSETQRNKGNFPGRFSGRQFSNSRSEMNVSTLELGDSALYLCASSLGQVPRYEQYFGPGTRLTVT.

The rearrangement uses TRBV30 and TRBJ2-2; D is uncertain. CDR3 length equals 15 residues. Trimming removed 3 bases from V and 8 bases from J, with 19 bases in between. Germline V CDR1 and CDR2: GTSNPN, SVGIG (reference sequence). Written as DNA, the CDR3 is TGTGCCTGGAGCAAAAGACTGGGCGGAATGGGGGAGCTGTTTTTT. Translating it yields CAWSKRLGGMGELFF.

Points on this clonotype: The CDR3 ends on some other residue instead of the conserved phenylalanine or tryptophan, so this is likely a read error. J is TRBJ2-5 and V is TRBV12-3 or TRBV12-4; weak D call: TRBD1 (6 bases). Between the trimmed V and J ends, which lost 1 base and 1 base, there was a span of 10 bases. The CDR3 sequence is 15 residues long. CDR3 DNA: TGTGCCAGCAGTTTAGAGTGGGACACCCAAGAGACCCAGTACATC. Protein: CASSLEWDTQETQYI.

At least ten counts were recorded for this clonotype. The chain joins TRBV5-1 to TRBJ2-1; 10 nucleotides align to TRBD2. The germline V gene has CDR1 SGHRS and CDR2 YFSETQ. J lost 9 bases, V lost 5 bases, and 5 bases had no gene match. The CDR3 loop spans 13 amino acids. The CDR3 region is CASRASGSTEQFF. The DNA of the CDR3 is TGCGCCAGCAGAGCTAGCGGGAGTACTGAGCAGTTCTTC.

The chain recombines TRBV5-1 with TRBJ1-5; D perhaps matches TRBD1 (6 bases). CDR1 is SGHRS, CDR2 YFSETQ, per germline. The CDR3 has 14 amino acids. Trimming pared 4 bases from V and 4 bases from J, leaving 12 bases between. The CDR3: CASSTGYENQPQHF. The CDR3 DNA reads as TGCGCCAGCAGCACAGGGTACGAAAATCAGCCCCAGCATTTT. The whole variable domain, remainder taken from reference TRBV5-1 and TRBJ1-5, is KAGVTQTPRYLIKTRGQQVTLSCSPISGHRSVSWYQQTPGQGLQFLFEYFSETQRNKGNFPGRFSGRQFSNSRSEMNVSTLELGDSALYLCASSTGYENQPQHFGDGTRLSIL.

This clonotype was counted between two and nine times. The chain links TRBV27 to TRBJ1-6, with 9 bases identical to TRBD1. From germline, CDR1 is MNHEY and CDR2 SMNVEV (reference sequence). J gave up 9 bases and V 7 bases, and 10 bases lay outside the gene matches. This CDR3 is built from 15 residues. The DNA for the CDR3 is TGTGCCAGCACCACACAGTACAGGGGGCCTTCACCCCTCCACTTT. It translates to CASTTQYRGPSPLHF.

The sample holds many counts of this clonotype. The V gene is TRBV5-1, the J gene TRBJ1-1; D unresolved. The CDR3 has 15 residues. Trimming cost V 0 bases and J 2 bases, with 11 bases left between them. Germline V gene sequence: CDR1 SGHRS, CDR2 YFSETQ. This CDR3 is CASSLDRPSNTEAFF. The CDR3 DNA reads TGCGCCAGCAGCTTGGATCGGCCCAGTAACACTGAAGCTTTCTTT.

The J gene is TRBJ2-3, the V gene TRBV6-2 or TRBV6-3; 8 bases agree with TRBD2. Germline values: CDR1 MNHEY, CDR2 SVGEGT. Unmatched junction bases numbered 2, after V lost 3 bases and J lost 6 bases. The CDR3 is 13 residues long. The CDR3 is CASSYSGTDTQYF. The CDR3 nucleotides are TGTGCCAGCAGTTATAGCGGGACGGATACGCAGTATTTT.

In this sample, this clonotype turned up many times. The chain carries TRBV2 and TRBJ2-5; no clear D. Germline V gene data show CDR1 as SNHLY and CDR2 as FYNNEI. CDR3 length equals 13 residues. Deletions cut 6 bases from V and 3 bases from J, with 11 bases between. CDR3 DNA: TGTGCCAGCAGAAGCACCTGGGAAGAGACCCAGTACTTC. It encodes CASRSTWEETQYF.

This chain connects TRBV12-3 or TRBV12-4 to TRBJ1-1; 8 bases agree with TRBD1. The CDR3 is 14 residues long. V lost 4 bases and J lost 4; bases outside the gene matches: 5. CDR3 DNA sequence: TGTGCCAGCAGTTACCAGGGGGCCGGCACTGAAGCTTTCTTT. It is translated as CASSYQGAGTEAFF.